What follows are 14 T cell receptor beta chains derived from one specimen sequenced in a study of cytomegalovirus exposure and HLA in healthy donors. It was with 60 Vbeta and 13 Jbeta primers that the PCR ran. TCRdb keeps only in-frame clones here, not all; method: immunoSEQ multiplex PCR. The table has about 160,000 clones, just over 75% seen once. The material sequenced was PBMCs. These receptors came from a middle-aged woman in good health and CMV-seronegative.

This chain uses TRBV6-4 with TRBJ2-1, with 11 bases identical to TRBD2. CDR3 length equals 15 residues. Germline V gives CDR1 MRHNA, CDR2 SNTAGT. The V segment lost 4 bases and the J segment 1 base; nucleotides outside the gene matches: 0. DNA for the CDR3: TGTGCCAGCAGTGTAGCGGGAGGGTCCTACAATGAGCAGTTCTTC. It translates to CASSVAGGSYNEQFF.

For this clone: One junction end does not reproduce the germline sequence, and a read error may be involved. The chain joins TRBV2 to TRBJ1-4; 8 bases are a match to TRBD1. Germline lookup yields CDR1 SNHLY and CDR2 FYNNEI. This CDR3 has 14 amino acids. CDR3 in amino acids: CTSSAGQGDEKLFF. As DNA, the CDR3 is TGTACCAGCAGTGCCGGACAGGGCGATGAAAAACTGTTTTTT.

In this sample, this clone turned up a few times. The rearrangement uses TRBV5-6 and TRBJ2-2, with D unresolved. Between the trimmed V and J ends, which lost 0 bases and 3 bases, there was a span of 6 bases. Germline lookup yields CDR1 SGHDT and CDR2 YYEEEE. The CDR3 sequence is 14 residues long. Written as DNA, the CDR3 is TGTGCCAGCAGCTTGGGTCTGTACACCGGGGAGCTGTTTTTT. Its translation: CASSLGLYTGELFF.

The chain recombines TRBV11-3 with TRBJ1-1; 7 bases match TRBD1. The CDR3 runs 15 residues. The junction had 7 bases not matched to a gene; V was cut back by 5 bases and J by 1 base. Germline CDR1 SGHNT, CDR2 YENEEA. The CDR3 nucleotides are TGTGCCAGCAGCCCGGAGGGGGCCTCGAACACTGAAGCTTTCTTT. Its translation: CASSPEGASNTEAFF.

The rearrangement uses TRBV9 and TRBJ1-5; TRBD1 is a possible D gene (6 bases). Trimming shortened V by 3 bases and J by 7 bases, and 23 bases separated the two germline ends. The CDR3 consists of 17 residues. CDR1 is SGDLS and CDR2 is YYNGEE in the germline V gene. CDR3 DNA sequence: TGTGCCAGCAGCGCCCCCTCGGGACTACAGGGCTGGCAGCCCCAGCATTTT. It is translated as CASSAPSGLQGWQPQHF.

The V call is TRBV5-1, the J call TRBJ2-1, with 8 bases lining up with TRBD1. This CDR3 region has 14 residues. Trimming removed 3 bases from V and 9 bases from J; junction bases left unmatched: 8. Germline V gives CDR1 SGHRS, CDR2 YFSETQ. The DNA of the CDR3 is TGCGCCAGCAGCTCAGGACAGGGTCAGCTTGAGCAGTTCTTC. This translates into CASSSGQGQLEQFF.

The chain couples TRBV2 to TRBJ2-3, with 11 bases lining up with TRBD2. CDR3 length equals 14 residues. Germline CDR1 and CDR2: SNHLY and FYNNEI. J gave up 5 bases and V 8 bases, and 6 bases lay outside the gene matches. CDR3 nucleotides: TGTGCCAGCGTACTAGCGGGAGTTCGAGATACGCAGTATTTT. It yields the protein CASVLAGVRDTQYF.

The chain joins TRBV5-1 to TRBJ2-5; D remains ambiguous. Trimming left V 2 bases short and J 2 bases short, with 10 bases between. This CDR3 has 14 amino acids. The germline V gene encodes CDR1 SGHRS and CDR2 YFSETQ. In nucleotides, the CDR3 is TGCGCCAGCAGCTTTTCACAGCTTCAAGAGACCCAGTACTTC. This gives the protein CASSFSQLQETQYF.

V gene TRBV1 combines with J gene TRBJ2-7; the table's D call, TRBD2, was not checked against the DNA. TRBV1 is annotated as a pseudogene. The CDR3 contains 18 residues. The CDR3 coding sequence is TGCACCAGCAGCCAAGATGGGCGTGCGGTGGGAGTGCCCTACGAGCAGTACTTC. This sequence encodes CTSSQDGRAVGVPYEQYF.

The J gene is TRBJ1-1, the V gene TRBV10-3; the D gene is possibly TRBD1 (5 bases). V lost 2 bases, J lost 5 bases, and 15 bases lay in between. This CDR3 contains 15 residues. The V gene's germline CDR1 is ENHRY and CDR2 SYGVKD. Written as DNA, the CDR3 is TGTGCCATCAGTGAGGGGGGGTCCTCTAGTACTGAAGCTTTCTTT. This encodes CAISEGGSSSTEAFF.

The chain combines TRBV7-9 with TRBJ1-3, with TRBD1 identical over 9 bases. The CDR3 extends over 16 amino acids. The germline V gene has CDR1 SEHNR and CDR2 FQNEAQ (reference sequence). V trimming: 5 bases; J trimming: 4 bases; junction bases outside the gene matches: 9. CDR3 nucleotide sequence: TGTGCCAGCAGCCGATCTAACAGGGGGCAAGGAAACACCATATATTTT. Translation: CASSRSNRGQGNTIYF.

This chain links TRBV5-1 with TRBJ2-3; D might be TRBD1 (5 bases). Germline CDR1 reads SGHRS; CDR2 reads YFSETQ. The CDR3 spans 14 residues. Trimming stripped 0 bases from V and 3 bases from J, with 8 bases between. CDR3 region: CASSLEQETDTQYF. DNA of the CDR3: TGCGCCAGCAGCTTGGAACAGGAGACAGATACGCAGTATTTT.

The chain carries TRBV27 and TRBJ2-1; the match to TRBD1 covers 8 bases. The CDR3 length is 16 residues. Germline lookup yields CDR1 MNHEY and CDR2 SMNVEV (reference sequence). The trim removed 7 bases at V and 7 bases at J, leaving 15 bases unmatched. The CDR3 protein is CASIPLEDRDKNEQFF. The CDR3 nucleotides are TGTGCCAGCATCCCGCTCGAGGACAGGGATAAAAATGAGCAGTTCTTC.

This clone showed up just once. The chain has TRBV7-3 and TRBJ2-3; a weak D match, TRBD2 (6 bases). This CDR3 contains 15 residues. Between the trimmed V and J ends, which lost 5 bases and 0 bases, there was a span of 12 bases. Germline values: CDR1 SGHTA, CDR2 FQGTGA. The CDR3 DNA reads as TGTGCCAGCAGCGTCGGGACTCTTAGCACAGATACGCAGTATTTT. Protein: CASSVGTLSTDTQYF.